The clone carrying this T cell receptor (beta chain) was counted between two and nine times. Its specificity is unknown. The data stem from a study of human T cells and chemical hapten exposure. Study-level information: A patient group, mainly female, showed alopecia areata, totalis or universalis. Study-wide findings and caveats: Expanded TCRs grouped into significantly more large CDR3 similarity clusters than controls produced. A positive correlation with patch test score was shown by PT1 expanded TCR counts.

Trimming cost V 3 bases and J 4 bases; bases outside gene matches: 10. Germline CDR1 and CDR2: SNHLY and FYNNEI. There are 16 residues in the CDR3. MiXCR, run by TCRdb on the RACE reads, gives a single entry per CDR3 protein. In the table there are roughly 90,000 distinct CDR3 sequences, approximately 10% of which are singletons. Regarding time point: patch test 3, about 24 weeks after DPC sensitization. Treatment: therapeutic diphenylcyclopropenone sensitization with weekly scalp DPC. Donors, patients with alopecia ranging from 18 to 70 years old and judged suitable for DPC, provided samples. This sequence originates from a woman in her twenties or thirties with alopecia areata. Some clones in this sample may be carry-over from other donors' samples. Material: whole blood, obtained in connection with sensitization to the hapten diphenylcyclopropenone (DPC). The rearrangement joins TRBV2 to TRBJ1-1, with 8 bases matching TRBD1. The CDR3 bases are TGTGCCAGCAGTGATGGGGCCGGGCAGGGGGCCACTGAAGCTTTCTTT. It translates to CASSDGAGQGATEAFF.